This T cell receptor (beta chain) is from a study of blood T cell repertoires in COVID-19. The wider study: Acute-phase and convalescent COVID-19 samples originated in the United States, Italy and Spain.

Note on this clone: At one of its ends the junction is not consistent with the germline gene, which may arise from a read error.

Using immunoSEQ multiplex PCR, the repertoire was profiled, and TCRdb retains in-frame clones only, with some absent. Here the sample spans roughly 150,000 clones, roughly 90% being singletons. Input material: peripheral blood. The source is a woman between 65 and 79 years old with acute or convalescent COVID-19.

CDR3 in DNA: TGTGCCAGCAGCTTAGTCTACGACAGGGCCATCTTC. Translating it yields CASSLVYDRAIF. The J gene is TRBJ1-2, the V gene TRBV7-8; TRBD1 aligns across 7 bases. The CDR3 covers 12 residues. From germline, CDR1 is SGHVS and CDR2 FQNEAQ.